The 5 T cell receptor beta chains below were found in one sample sequenced in a study of OX40 agonist ivuxolimab in advanced cancers. The repertoire was sequenced with immunoSEQ multiplex PCR; TCRdb's copy has only in-frame clones and lacks some. This sample has approximately 81,000 clones, with approximately 90% found just once. Sequenced here: CD4+ or CD8+ T cells sorted from blood, sampled in a trial of the OX40 agonist ivuxolimab. The receptors were sampled from an adult with an advanced solid tumor such as melanoma, head and neck, liver or kidney cancer.

The chain has TRBV5-1 and TRBJ1-3; D not certain. The germline V gene has CDR1 SGHRS and CDR2 YFSETQ. The CDR3 sequence is 17 residues long. V was clipped by 3 bases and J by 6 bases, with 22 bases between them. CDR3 amino acids: CASSSFPRHRSENTIYF. In DNA form, the CDR3 reads TGCGCCAGCAGCTCCTTTCCTCGCCATAGGAGTGAAAACACCATATATTTT.

A single count supports this clone. The V and J genes are TRBV7-2 and TRBJ2-3; TRBD2 is a possible D gene (7 bases). The CDR3 length is 16 residues. Trimming removed 5 bases from V and 3 bases from J, with 18 bases in between. Germline V gene lookup returns CDR1 SGHTA and CDR2 FQGNSA. CDR3 sequence reads: CASSPGGARLTDTQYF. The DNA for the CDR3 is TGTGCCAGCAGCCCTGGGGGGGCCAGGTTGACAGATACGCAGTATTTT.

This chain connects TRBV7-8 to TRBJ1-1; D remains unclear. CDR1 SGHVS and CDR2 FQNEAQ come from the germline V gene. Deletions cut 3 bases from V and 3 bases from J, with 17 bases between. The CDR3 sequence is 16 residues long. CDR3 in amino acids: CASSFRRANMYTEAFF. CDR3 nucleotides: TGTGCCAGCAGCTTTCGGAGGGCGAACATGTACACTGAAGCTTTCTTT.

The rearrangement links TRBV7-2 to TRBJ2-7; 7 bases are a match to TRBD1. The germline gives CDR1 SGHTA, CDR2 FQGNSA. V lost 3 bases, J lost 6 bases, and 2 bases stayed unmatched. The CDR3 length is 12 residues. The CDR3 DNA is TGTGCCAGCAGCTTTAACAGGGGCGAGCAGTACTTC. It encodes CASSFNRGEQYF.

The CDR3 DNA reads as TGTGCCAGCTCCCCGGTGAGCTCGGGTGCAGACACCATATATTTT. Residues: CASSPVSSGADTIYF. The chain uses TRBV18 and TRBJ1-3, with D uncertain. The length of the CDR3 is 15 residues. Germline lookup yields CDR1 KGHSH and CDR2 LQKENI. V lost 6 bases and J 8 bases, leaving 20 bases between the germline ends.